This T cell receptor beta chain derives from a study of Graves' ophthalmopathy and Graves' hyperthyroidism. This clonotype was seen at least ten times. Its antigen is not known. Amplification targeted the TCR beta CDR3 regions, with RNA transcripts as the source material. A first-round RT-PCR used HTBI primers, followed by a second-round multiplex PCR. Using its own MiXCR run on the multiplex PCR reads, TCRdb lists one record per CDR3 protein. The table records about half a million distinct CDR3 sequences, over 13% of them present only once. Whole-study findings and limits: Clonotypes were expanded in thyroid at above 0.001 frequency, and most also appeared in blood. With about 86% sensitivity and 70% to 82% specificity, a 13-signature model separated ophthalmopathy from stable hyperthyroidism.

Moderately to severely active ophthalmopathy under 3 months, CAS at least 3, NOSPECS at least 4. Deletions cut 6 bases from V and 2 bases from J, with 11 bases between. CDR1 and CDR2 (germline): MNHEY, SMNVEV (reference sequence). The CDR3 extends over 13 amino acids. This receptor was obtained from a woman between 25 and 40 years old with Graves' ophthalmopathy. The rearrangement links TRBV27 to TRBJ2-7, with D hard to call. What was sequenced was blood. CDR3 loop: CASRLDLTYEQYF. The CDR3 DNA reads TGTGCCAGCAGACTCGACTTGACCTACGAGCAGTACTTC.